Below, 14 T cell receptor beta chains from the same sample are listed, as sequenced in a study of PD-1 blockade in classical Hodgkin lymphoma. Regarding time point: cycle 4 day 1 (C4D1), after five to seven weeks of nivolumab. There was relapse after autologous stem cell transplantation in every patient, and there was variation in brentuximab vedotin exposure. This table comes from immunoSEQ multiplex PCR, and its TCRdb copy is limited to in-frame clones, with some not included. The data show about 96,000 clones, about 92% seen once. Specimen: peripheral blood mononuclear cells (PBMCs), collected before the fourth cycle of nivolumab. These receptors were collected from a human donor with classical Hodgkin lymphoma.

The V call is TRBV6-4, the J call TRBJ2-3, with 10 bases identical to TRBD2. The CDR3 is made up of 14 amino acids. Germline-derived CDR1 and CDR2 are MRHNA and SNTAGT. V shed 3 bases, J shed 3 bases, and the junction held 0 bases outside the gene matches. The CDR3 nucleotides are TGTGCCAGCAGTGAAGCGGGAGGGACAGATACGCAGTATTTT. Protein: CASSEAGGTDTQYF.

The V gene is TRBV7-9, the J gene TRBJ2-3; 7 bases line up with TRBD2. The CDR3 is 15 residues long. The germline CDR1 and CDR2 sequences are SEHNR and FQNEAQ (reference sequence). V lost 3 bases to trimming and J lost 5 bases; unmatched junction nucleotides: 8. DNA of the CDR3: TGTGCCAGCAGCTTGGCTAGCGGTGGCCTAGATACGCAGTATTTT. Protein: CASSLASGGLDTQYF.

Concerning this clone itself: Other DNA sequences in this sample translate to the same CDR3. This rearrangement joins TRBV5-1 to TRBJ1-1; no firm D call. CDR3 size: 13 residues. Germline CDR1 is SGHRS and CDR2 is YFSETQ. Trimming left V 2 bases short and J 2 bases short, with 7 bases between. The CDR3 DNA reads TGCGCCAGCAGCTTTACAGTAAACACTGAAGCTTTCTTT. Amino acids: CASSFTVNTEAFF.

The chain employs TRBV29-1 and TRBJ1-1; weak D call: TRBD1 (5 bases). Per germline, CDR1 SQVTM and CDR2 ANQGSEA. V was clipped by 0 bases and J by 10 bases, with 12 bases between them. The CDR3 runs to 12 residues. The chain's CDR3 is CSVEDLWTRAFF. The CDR3 DNA sequence: TGCAGCGTTGAAGACCTTTGGACACGAGCTTTCTTT.

The rearrangement joins TRBV27 to TRBJ2-3; 11 nucleotides match TRBD1. The CDR3 is 15 residues long. Germline V gene data show CDR1 as MNHEY and CDR2 as SMNVEV (reference sequence). The trim removed 3 bases at V and 4 bases at J, leaving 3 bases unmatched. The CDR3 reads CASSLGQGVADTQYF. The CDR3 DNA sequence: TGTGCCAGCAGTTTGGGACAGGGGGTTGCAGATACGCAGTATTTT.

This chain uses TRBV2 with TRBJ2-7; D gene ambiguous. The germline V and J ends were trimmed by 4 bases and 3 bases, with 7 bases remaining between them. Germline CDR1 is SNHLY and CDR2 is FYNNEI. The CDR3 covers 12 residues. The chain's CDR3 is CASSGGRYEQYF. CDR3 DNA sequence: TGTGCCAGCAGTGGAGGCCGCTACGAGCAGTACTTC.

The chain recombines TRBV11-3 with TRBJ2-2, with D maybe TRBD2 (6 bases). The CDR3 covers 13 residues. Trimming left V 3 bases short and J 5 bases short, with 7 bases between. The germline V gene encodes CDR1 SGHNT and CDR2 YENEEA. CDR3 sequence: CASSLGGTGELFF. CDR3 coding DNA: TGTGCCAGCAGCTTGGGGGGAACCGGGGAGCTGTTTTTT.

The chain has TRBV28 and TRBJ1-2; the D is unclear. The CDR3 has 13 amino acids. V was shortened by 3 bases and J by 3 bases, with 8 bases between the two germline ends. The V gene's germline CDR1 is MDHEN and CDR2 SYDVKM. The CDR3 is CASSLENYYGYTF. Here the CDR3 DNA reads TGTGCCAGCAGTTTGGAGAATTACTATGGCTACACCTTC.

The chain combines TRBV19 with TRBJ2-7; D is uncertain. Germline assignment: CDR1 LNHDA and CDR2 SQIVND (reference sequence). Trimming cost V 3 bases and J 2 bases, with 20 bases left between them. This CDR3 has 17 amino acids. The CDR3: CASSIASSGFLPYEQYF. CDR3 in DNA: TGTGCCAGTAGTATTGCATCGTCAGGCTTTCTACCCTACGAGCAGTACTTC.

The rearrangement joins TRBV2 to TRBJ1-1, with 9 nucleotides matching TRBD1. Germline assignment: CDR1 SNHLY and CDR2 FYNNEI. The junction had 11 bases not matched to a gene; V was cut back by 6 bases and J by 3 bases. The CDR3 extends over 16 amino acids. The CDR3 is CASSDGQGLGYTEAFF. CDR3 nucleotide sequence: TGTGCCAGCAGCGATGGACAGGGGTTAGGATACACTGAAGCTTTCTTT.

The rearrangement joins TRBV19 to TRBJ2-1, with TRBD2 matching 9 bases. The CDR3 extends over 16 amino acids. CDR1 and CDR2 (germline): LNHDA, SQIVND (reference sequence). Losses at the gene ends were 3 bases for V and 7 bases for J; bases not matched to a gene: 10. The CDR3 loop reads CASSIRAGGSTNEQFF. For the CDR3, the DNA is TGTGCCAGTAGTATTAGGGCGGGAGGGTCCACGAATGAGCAGTTCTTC.

V is TRBV6-5 and J is TRBJ2-7, with 7 bases aligning to TRBD1. This CDR3 has 16 amino acids. J gave up 3 bases and V 0 bases, and 8 bases lay outside the gene matches. Germline V gives CDR1 MNHEY, CDR2 SVGAGI. In DNA, the CDR3 is TGTGCCAGCAGTTACTCCCTGACAGGGTACCGCTACGAGCAGTACTTC. This encodes CASSYSLTGYRYEQYF.

The chain has TRBV7-9 and TRBJ1-1; D unresolved. V was clipped by 3 bases and J by 1 base, with 9 bases between them. The CDR3 runs to 14 residues. Germline lookup yields CDR1 SEHNR and CDR2 FQNEAQ (reference sequence). This chain's CDR3 is CASSLHSGNTEAFF. The CDR3, as DNA: TGTGCCAGCAGCTTGCACTCCGGGAACACTGAAGCTTTCTTT.

The chain combines TRBV25-1 with TRBJ2-1; tentatively, D is TRBD1 or TRBD2 (6 bases each). The CDR3 is 15 amino acids. Trimming cost V 8 bases and J 3 bases, with 17 bases left between them. Germline V gene data show CDR1 as MGHDK and CDR2 as SYGVNS. The DNA of the CDR3 is TGTGCCAGCGCCGGAGGGGCAGGGGTCTACAATGAGCAGTTCTTC. This gives the protein CASAGGAGVYNEQFF.